These 29 T cell receptor beta chains were all obtained from the same sample, sequenced in a study of OX40 agonist ivuxolimab in advanced cancers. Measured with immunoSEQ multiplex PCR; TCRdb has only the in-frame clones, and not every one. The data hold roughly 60,000 clones, with approximately 91% observed a single time. The sequenced sample was CD4+ or CD8+ T cells sorted from blood, obtained in a trial of the OX40 agonist ivuxolimab. All receptors derive from an adult with an advanced solid tumor such as melanoma, head and neck, liver or kidney cancer.

This chain links TRBV4-2 with TRBJ2-1; 9 bases map to TRBD2. The CDR3 has 20 residues. J lost 2 bases, V lost 1 base, and 15 bases had no gene match. CDR1 LGHNA and CDR2 YNFKEQ come from the germline V gene. In DNA, the CDR3 is TGTGCCAGCAGCCAAGCCCCGGGACTAGCCGGAATGTCCCCCTACAATGAGCAGTTCTTC. It specifies CASSQAPGLAGMSPYNEQFF.

The rearrangement joins TRBV7-9 to TRBJ2-7; D might be TRBD2 (6 bases). The V gene's germline CDR1 is SEHNR and CDR2 FQNEAQ (reference sequence). This CDR3 is 14 amino acids long. V lost 4 bases to trimming and J lost 2 bases, with 12 bases between them. The CDR3 reads CASSSPGGPYEQYF. Written as DNA, the CDR3 is TGTGCCAGCAGCTCACCTGGAGGGCCCTACGAGCAGTACTTC.

The V and J genes are TRBV28 and TRBJ2-5, with D tentatively TRBD1 (7 bases). V lost 5 bases and J lost 1, with 23 bases in between. The CDR3 length is 18 residues. Germline loops: CDR1 MDHEN, CDR2 SYDVKM. The CDR3 here is CASSGGTPEGAPQETQYF. The CDR3 nucleotides are TGTGCCAGCAGTGGGGGGACCCCCGAGGGGGCTCCCCAAGAGACCCAGTACTTC.

V and J are TRBV28 and TRBJ2-7; D assignment may be TRBD1 or TRBD2 (6 bases each). V gave up 2 bases and J gave up 5 bases, with 10 bases separating them. Germline V lookup: CDR1 MDHEN, CDR2 SYDVKM. CDR3 length equals 13 residues. CDR3 nucleotide sequence: TGTGCCAGCAGTTTAGGGGGGCTCGACGAGCAGTACTTC. This gives the protein CASSLGGLDEQYF.

The chain joins TRBV5-5 to TRBJ2-7; D is possibly TRBD1 (6 bases). The germline V and J ends were trimmed by 4 bases and 2 bases, with 16 bases remaining between them. CDR3 length: 15 amino acids. Germline loops: CDR1 SGHKS, CDR2 YYEKEE (reference sequence). The CDR3 here is CASSVGGQPTYEQYF. CDR3 nucleotide sequence: TGTGCCAGCAGCGTAGGGGGTCAACCCACCTACGAGCAGTACTTC. The full variable domain, its missing parts supplied by reference TRBV5-5 and TRBJ2-7, is DAGVTQSPTHLIKTRGQQVTLRCSPISGHKSVSWYQQVLGQGPQFIFQYYEKEERGRGNFPDRFSARQFPNYSSELNVNALLLGDSALYLCASSVGGQPTYEQYFGPGTRLTVT.

J is TRBJ1-3 and V is TRBV4-2; perhaps TRBD1 as D (5 bases). The CDR3 length is 17 residues. Trimming took off 1 base at V and 0 bases at J, with 13 bases between the two ends. CDR1 is LGHNA and CDR2 is YNFKEQ in the germline V gene. The CDR3 DNA follows: TGTGCCAGCAGCCAAGCGATTAGGGGAAGCTCTGGAAACACCATATATTTT. Its translation is CASSQAIRGSSGNTIYF.

The chain joins TRBV27 to TRBJ1-1; D call uncertain. This CDR3 has 11 residues. Trimming removed 6 bases at V and 5 bases at J, with 7 bases between. Germline loops: CDR1 MNHEY, CDR2 SMNVEV (reference sequence). CDR3 in amino acids: CASSAGTEAFF. CDR3 DNA: TGTGCCAGCAGCGCTGGAACTGAAGCTTTCTTT.

This rearrangement joins TRBV28 to TRBJ1-5, with TRBD1 matching 7 bases. Trimming cost V 4 bases and J 0 bases; bases outside gene matches: 12. This CDR3 contains 18 residues. Germline V gene lookup returns CDR1 MDHEN and CDR2 SYDVKM. The CDR3 spells CASSWSGQVYNSNQPQHF. CDR3 in DNA: TGTGCCAGCAGTTGGTCCGGACAGGTGTATAATAGCAATCAGCCCCAGCATTTT.

The chain is built from TRBV5-5 and TRBJ2-1, with D maybe TRBD2 (6 bases). The CDR3 is 15 amino acids. Trimming removed 4 bases at V and 0 bases at J, with 11 bases between. Germline values: CDR1 SGHKS, CDR2 YYEKEE (reference sequence). The DNA for the CDR3 is TGTGCCAGCAGCCAGGACTATTTCTCCTACAATGAGCAGTTCTTC. The encoded protein is CASSQDYFSYNEQFF.

J is TRBJ2-3 and V is TRBV5-4; 9 bases align to TRBD1. With 3 bases clipped from V and 2 bases from J, the junction kept 10 bases outside the gene matches. Germline V gene data show CDR1 as SGHNT and CDR2 as YYREEE (reference sequence). The CDR3 has 17 amino acids. The chain's CDR3 is CASSSRTGDSPTDTQYF. The CDR3 coding sequence is TGTGCCAGCAGCTCGAGGACAGGGGACTCCCCCACAGATACGCAGTATTTT.

This chain uses TRBV6-5 with TRBJ1-5, with TRBD1 as a possible D gene (5 bases). The CDR3 length is 13 residues. The germline gives CDR1 MNHEY, CDR2 SVGAGI. V gave up 8 bases and J gave up 5 bases, with 13 bases separating them. This chain's CDR3 is CASLKGGDQPQHF. CDR3 DNA sequence: TGTGCCAGCCTCAAAGGAGGGGATCAGCCCCAGCATTTT.

The CDR3: CASSISGGTANEKLFF. The CDR3 DNA sequence: TGTGCCAGTAGTATATCAGGGGGCACGGCTAATGAAAAACTGTTTTTT. The chain couples TRBV19 to TRBJ1-4; the match to TRBD1 covers 8 bases. J lost 3 bases, V lost 2 bases, and 5 bases had no gene match. There are 16 residues in the CDR3. Germline V lookup: CDR1 LNHDA, CDR2 SQIVND (reference sequence). The variable domain in full, with the rest retrieved from reference TRBV19 and TRBJ1-4, is DGGITQSPKYLFRKEGQNVTLSCEQNLNHDAMYWYRQDPGQGLRLIYYSQIVNDFQKGDIAEGYSVSREKKESFPLTVTSAQKNPTAFYLCASSISGGTANEKLFFGSGTQLSVL.

This chain joins TRBV7-9 and TRBJ2-7, with 9 bases that match TRBD1. CDR1 and CDR2 from the germline V gene are SEHNR and FQNEAQ (reference sequence). This CDR3 has 15 amino acids. V trimming: 4 bases; J trimming: 1 base; junction bases outside the gene matches: 5. The CDR3 nucleotides are TGTGCCAGCAGCTCACAGGGGGCGCCGTCCTACGAGCAGTACTTC. Its protein is CASSSQGAPSYEQYF.

The chain couples TRBV5-4 to TRBJ2-3, with D tentatively TRBD1 (6 bases). The germline V gene has CDR1 SGHNT and CDR2 YYREEE (reference sequence). The V and J ends lost 0 bases and 1 base respectively, with 9 bases between them. The CDR3 has 15 amino acids. CDR3 bases: TGTGCCAGCAGCTTGGTAGCAGGGGGCACAGATACGCAGTATTTT. Protein product: CASSLVAGGTDTQYF.

This chain uses TRBV11-3 with TRBJ2-1; D possibly corresponds to TRBD2 (5 bases). The V and J ends lost 1 base and 6 bases respectively, with 13 bases between them. Germline assignment: CDR1 SGHNT and CDR2 YENEEA. The CDR3 is made up of 15 amino acids. For the CDR3, the DNA is TGTGCCAGCAGCTTAGGGGGTAGCCGGGGCAATGAGCAGTTCTTC. As protein: CASSLGGSRGNEQFF.

This rearrangement joins TRBV30 to TRBJ2-7, with TRBD1 as a possible D gene (6 bases). This CDR3 has 12 residues. Trimming removed 8 bases at V and 7 bases at J, with 18 bases between. CDR1 and CDR2 from the germline V gene are GTSNPN and SVGIG (reference sequence). The CDR3 here is CAGTDSTGEQYF. In DNA, the CDR3 is TGTGCCGGAACGGACAGCACGGGGGAGCAGTACTTC. Full variable domain (outside the CDR3, taken from reference TRBV30 and TRBJ2-7): SQTIHQWPATLVQPVGSPLSLECTVEGTSNPNLYWYRQAAGRGLQLLFYSVGIGQISSEVPQNLSASRPQDRQFILSSKKLLLSDSGFYLCAGTDSTGEQYFGPGTRLTVT.

The rearrangement joins TRBV7-8 to TRBJ2-7, with TRBD1 as a possible D gene (6 bases). CDR1 and CDR2 (germline): SGHVS, FQNEAQ. The CDR3 has 14 amino acids. The V end was cut by 5 bases, the J end by 5 bases, with 16 bases between. In DNA form, the CDR3 reads TGTGCCAGCAGCGATGACAGGTATGATCACGAGCAGTACTTC. It is translated as CASSDDRYDHEQYF.

The gene calls are TRBV27 and TRBJ2-7, with D tentatively TRBD2 (7 bases). Germline V gene sequence: CDR1 MNHEY, CDR2 SMNVEV (reference sequence). The CDR3 extends over 13 amino acids. The V end lost 6 bases, the J end lost 4 bases, and 13 bases lay between the germline ends. CDR3 residues: CASRGGARYEQYF. DNA for the CDR3: TGTGCCAGCAGAGGGGGGGCGCGTTACGAGCAGTACTTC.

This chain joins TRBV5-4 and TRBJ2-7; D may match TRBD1 or TRBD2 (6 bases each). The CDR3 spans 14 residues. The V end was cut by 3 bases, the J end by 6 bases, with 16 bases between. The V gene's germline CDR1 is SGHNT and CDR2 YYREEE (reference sequence). Written as DNA, the CDR3 is TGTGCCAGCAGCTCAGGCCCGGGGGCGTTCGAGCAGTACTTC. It specifies CASSSGPGAFEQYF.

The V gene is TRBV27, the J gene TRBJ1-3; tentatively, D is TRBD1 (5 bases). The CDR3 is 14 amino acids. Germline V gives CDR1 MNHEY, CDR2 SMNVEV (reference sequence). Trimming took off 5 bases at V and 1 base at J, with 9 bases between the two ends. The CDR3 protein is CASSRRGSGNTIYF. For the CDR3, the DNA is TGTGCCAGCAGTCGAAGGGGTTCTGGAAACACCATATATTTT.

The rearrangement joins TRBV29-1 to TRBJ2-1, with 10 bases aligning to TRBD2. The CDR3 has 14 residues. With V trimmed by 1 base and J by 6 bases, 3 bases remained unmatched. The germline V gene has CDR1 SQVTM and CDR2 ANQGSEA. The CDR3 is CSVEGSGRANEQFF. For the CDR3, the DNA is TGCAGCGTTGAAGGGAGCGGGAGGGCCAATGAGCAGTTCTTC.

This clone was counted a single time. The chain is built from TRBV10-3 and TRBJ2-1; 7 bases are a match to TRBD2. Germline CDR1 is ENHRY and CDR2 is SYGVKD. With 4 bases clipped from V and 5 bases from J, the junction kept 11 bases outside the gene matches. The CDR3 is 16 residues long. Here the CDR3 DNA reads TGTGCCATCAGTGGTTCAGCTAGCGGCCCTGACAATGAGCAGTTCTTC. Amino acid sequence: CAISGSASGPDNEQFF.

The rearrangement joins TRBV28 to TRBJ2-7, with 7 positions matching TRBD1. The germline V gene has CDR1 MDHEN and CDR2 SYDVKM. The CDR3 contains 13 residues. Trimming cost V 7 bases and J 4 bases; bases outside gene matches: 7. The CDR3 sequence: CASTEDRIYEQYF. The DNA for the CDR3 is TGTGCCAGCACCGAGGACAGGATTTACGAGCAGTACTTC.

The sample holds one count of this clone. The V gene is TRBV6-5, the J gene TRBJ2-6; 7 bases match TRBD2. After removal of 4 bases from V and 2 bases from J, the junction contained 5 bases not matched to a gene. CDR1 and CDR2 (germline): MNHEY, SVGAGI. CDR3 length equals 16 residues. As DNA, the CDR3 is TGTGCCAGCAGTTCCTCTAGCGGAACTGGGGCCAACGTCCTGACTTTC. Its protein product is CASSSSSGTGANVLTF.

The chain combines TRBV4-1 with TRBJ2-3; D gene uncertain. V dropped 6 bases and J dropped 4 bases, with 14 bases sitting between them. This CDR3 contains 14 residues. Germline lookup yields CDR1 MGHRA and CDR2 YSYEKL. CDR3 region: CASSLKPPPDTQYF. The CDR3, as DNA: TGCGCCAGCAGTCTCAAACCTCCGCCAGATACGCAGTATTTT.

DNA for the CDR3: TGCGCCAGCAGCCAAGTCGGGAACAATGAGCAGTTCTTC. Protein product: CASSQVGNNEQFF. V and J are TRBV4-1 and TRBJ2-1, with D perhaps TRBD2 (5 bases). This CDR3 region has 13 residues. In germline, CDR1 is MGHRA, CDR2 YSYEKL. V gave up 1 base and J gave up 5 bases, with 6 bases separating them.

The chain recombines TRBV4-1 with TRBJ1-5, with D unresolved. V lost 1 base and J 5 bases, leaving 15 bases between the germline ends. The germline V gene has CDR1 MGHRA and CDR2 YSYEKL. The CDR3 totals 16 residues. CDR3 nucleotide sequence: TGCGCCAGCAGCCAAGGTCAACCGGGTGGAGATCAGCCCCAGCATTTT. Encoded protein: CASSQGQPGGDQPQHF.

The chain joins TRBV5-4 to TRBJ2-7; D is tentatively TRBD1 or TRBD2 (6 bases each). Germline CDR1 SGHNT, CDR2 YYREEE (reference sequence). V lost 4 bases and J 5 bases, leaving 19 bases between the germline ends. The CDR3 loop spans 15 amino acids. In nucleotides, the CDR3 is TGTGCCAGCAGCGGCAACGGGACATGGAGGGACGAGCAGTACTTC. Translation gives CASSGNGTWRDEQYF.

The rearrangement joins TRBV6-4 to TRBJ1-2; the match to TRBD1 covers 7 bases. The V segment lost 3 bases and the J segment 4 bases; nucleotides outside the gene matches: 14. In germline, CDR1 is MRHNA, CDR2 SNTAGT. This CDR3 has 17 amino acids. The CDR3 sequence is CASSETGDGAPSYGYTF. The CDR3 region has the DNA TGTGCCAGCAGTGAAACAGGGGACGGTGCCCCTTCCTATGGCTACACCTTC.